The T cell receptor beta chain described here comes from a study of low-dose radiotherapy and immunotherapy resistance in tumors. The ends were cut back, 0 bases at V and 9 bases at J, with 13 bases in the middle. CDR1 is SGHNT and CDR2 is YYREEE in the germline V gene (reference sequence). The CDR3 sequence is 13 residues long. Both TCRalpha and TCRbeta chains were reverse transcribed with V-gene-specific primers. The PCR that amplified TCRs ran for around 22 cycles, relying on a constant-region primer and a V-primer adapter. TCRdb re-analysed the reads in MiXCR, keeping a single row per CDR3 protein. The sample includes around 33,000 distinct CDR3 sequences, about 49% of them seen just once. Time point noted: after trial treatment. Treatment described: LDRT plus nivolumab, ipilimumab, low-dose cyclophosphamide and aspirin (RACIN trial).

This TCR was recovered from a male donor with gallbladder cancer. The chain links TRBV5-4 to TRBJ2-7; no clear D. The specimen was PBMCs, collected after low-dose radiotherapy plus immunotherapy. Here the CDR3 reads CASSLGQRERQYF. CDR3 nucleotides: TGTGCCAGCAGCTTGGGTCAGCGTGAAAGGCAGTACTTC.